Described below is a single T cell receptor beta chain sequence and its context. The repertoire was sequenced with immunoSEQ multiplex PCR; TCRdb's copy has only in-frame clones and lacks some. The sample consists of 210,000 or so clones, approximately 86% of them appearing once. This sample was included in a study of cytomegalovirus exposure and HLA in healthy donors. V lost 8 bases, J lost 0 bases, and 14 bases lay in between. Germline V gives CDR1 LGHNA, CDR2 YSLEER. CDR3 length equals 15 residues. Sequencing input: PBMCs. The clonotype comes from a woman aged 18-29 years in good health and CMV-seronegative. This chain links TRBV4-3 with TRBJ2-1; D uncertain. The CDR3, as DNA: TGCGCCAGCCTCTTACGCCCGAGCTCCTACAATGAGCAGTTCTTC. It encodes CASLLRPSSYNEQFF.